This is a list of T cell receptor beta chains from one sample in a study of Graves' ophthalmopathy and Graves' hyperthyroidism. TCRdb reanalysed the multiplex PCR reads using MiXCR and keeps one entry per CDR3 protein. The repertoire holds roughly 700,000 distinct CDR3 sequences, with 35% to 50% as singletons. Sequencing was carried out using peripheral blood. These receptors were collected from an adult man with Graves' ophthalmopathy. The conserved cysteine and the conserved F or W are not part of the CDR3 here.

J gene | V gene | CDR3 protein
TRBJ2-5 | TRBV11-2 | ASSSRGRYGETQY
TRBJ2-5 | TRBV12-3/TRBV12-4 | ASSFRGLIETQY
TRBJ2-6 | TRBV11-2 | ASSLDQRVWGANVLT
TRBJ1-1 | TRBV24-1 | ATSPGGDGQGTEAF
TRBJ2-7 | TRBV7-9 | ASSSDSFSSEQY
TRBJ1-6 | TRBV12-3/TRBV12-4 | ASRPDFSEYNSPLH
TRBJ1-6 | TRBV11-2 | ASSRGQGGYSPLH
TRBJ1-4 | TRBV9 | ASSQGDRNEKLF
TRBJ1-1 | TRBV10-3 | AISDSGTVNTEAF
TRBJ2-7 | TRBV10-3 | AINPGLAAGYEQY
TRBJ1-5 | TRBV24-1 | ATSDRQVAEAQH
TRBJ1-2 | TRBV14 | ASSRDQNYGYT
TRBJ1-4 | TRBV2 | ASSLGQGYEKLF
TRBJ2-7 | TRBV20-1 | SATGGSYEQY
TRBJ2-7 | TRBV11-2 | ASSFWRDRSYEQY
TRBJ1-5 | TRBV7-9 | ASSSGTGGGNQPQH
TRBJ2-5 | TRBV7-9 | ASRPKQGPGETQY
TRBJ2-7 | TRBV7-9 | ASSYRTGVIDEQY
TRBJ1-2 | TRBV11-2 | ASSLDGRGLNGYT
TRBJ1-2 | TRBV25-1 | ASNGHIYGYT
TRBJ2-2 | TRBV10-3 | ASFLRVTGELF
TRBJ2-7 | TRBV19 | ASSGPGGEIYEQY
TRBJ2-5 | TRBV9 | ASSWGQGETKTQY
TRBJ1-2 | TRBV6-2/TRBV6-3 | ASRISHTGEGYT
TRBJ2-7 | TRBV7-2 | ASSYILGGPGEQY
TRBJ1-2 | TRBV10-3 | AIGTEVYGYT
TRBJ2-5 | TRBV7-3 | ASRLGQGVGETQY
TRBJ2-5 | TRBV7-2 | ASSSALGRVETQY
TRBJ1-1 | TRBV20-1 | SARQALNTEAF
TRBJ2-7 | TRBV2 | ASCPGGGGYYEQY
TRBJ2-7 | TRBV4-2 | ASSQGLTNTYEQY
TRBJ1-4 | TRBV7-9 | AWGQGEKLF
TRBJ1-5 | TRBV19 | ASSLQGIEFQPQH
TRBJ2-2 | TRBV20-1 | SASVDRAVTGELF
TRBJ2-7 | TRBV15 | ATSRAPGTATYEQY
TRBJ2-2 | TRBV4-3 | ASSQEPHTGELF
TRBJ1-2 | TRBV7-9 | ASSLSDTTTYGYT
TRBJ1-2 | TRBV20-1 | SANLEGYGYT
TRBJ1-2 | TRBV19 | ASSIRAGENYGYT
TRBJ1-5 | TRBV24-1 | ATSDSGIGRGDNQPQH
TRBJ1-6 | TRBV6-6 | ASTGGTGINSPLH
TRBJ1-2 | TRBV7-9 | ASSLAGSARGYT
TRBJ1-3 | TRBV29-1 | SLASGTGNTIY
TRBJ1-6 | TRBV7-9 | ASSPGHRGSPLH
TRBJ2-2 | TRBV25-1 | ASSALLAEAGELF
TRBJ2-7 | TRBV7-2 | ASSLAPRGLYYEQY
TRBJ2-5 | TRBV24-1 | ATSDFPGEETQY
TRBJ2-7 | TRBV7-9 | ASSLAAGPELYEQY
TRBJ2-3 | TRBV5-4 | ASSRSTGTVDTQY
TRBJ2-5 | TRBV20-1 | SASSLDRQETQY
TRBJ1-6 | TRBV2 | ASSPTRNSPLH
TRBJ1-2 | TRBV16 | ASSQVGTGYT
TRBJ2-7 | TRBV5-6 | ASSSEDKSYEQY
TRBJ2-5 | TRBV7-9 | ASSLGPGDQETQY
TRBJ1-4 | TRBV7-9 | ASSLYQGQDNERLF